This T cell receptor (beta chain) was recorded in a study of cytomegalovirus exposure and HLA in healthy donors. Study-level information: Unique TCRs from HLA-typed donors, about 78 million of them, were held in an early data release.

V lost 6 bases to trimming and J lost 0 bases, with 9 bases between them. The CDR3 covers 14 residues. Germline V gene lookup returns CDR1 LNHDA and CDR2 SQIVND (reference sequence). In its sample, this clone was seen a few times. The PCR used 60 Vbeta and 13 Jbeta primers. Authors' methods: Roughly 9.9 million shared chains were among the roughly 78 million unique TCR beta chains that a later analysis counted. Clones were read by immunoSEQ multiplex PCR, and TCRdb kept only the in-frame ones, dropping some. The D gene and trimming were derived from the DNA, and the V and J assignments and clone size from that table. This sample has 160,000 or so clones; about four fifths occur once, and the top ten carry about 4.7%.

The chain combines TRBV19 with TRBJ1-3, with a weak D call TRBD1 (6 bases). The clonotype was recovered from a man aged 25-45 years in good health and CMV-seronegative. Source material: PBMCs. The CDR3 reads CASSRGYSGNTIYF. The CDR3 DNA is TGTGCCAGTAGCAGGGGATACTCTGGAAACACCATATATTTT. Supplemented by reference TRBV19 and TRBJ1-3, the full variable domain reads DGGITQSPKYLFRKEGQNVTLSCEQNLNHDAMYWYRQDPGQGLRLIYYSQIVNDFQKGDIAEGYSVSREKKESFPLTVTSAQKNPTAFYLCASSRGYSGNTIYFGEGSWLTVV.